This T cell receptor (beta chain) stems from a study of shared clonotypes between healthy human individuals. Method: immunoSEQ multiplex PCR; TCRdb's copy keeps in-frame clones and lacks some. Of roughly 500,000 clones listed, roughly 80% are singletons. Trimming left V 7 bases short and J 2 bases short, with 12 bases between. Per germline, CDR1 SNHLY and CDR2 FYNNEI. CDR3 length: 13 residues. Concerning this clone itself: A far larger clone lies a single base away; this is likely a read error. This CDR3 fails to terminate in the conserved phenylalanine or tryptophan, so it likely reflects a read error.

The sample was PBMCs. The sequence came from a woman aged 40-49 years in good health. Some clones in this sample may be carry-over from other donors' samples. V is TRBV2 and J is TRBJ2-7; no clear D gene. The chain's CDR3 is CASKLGPAYEQYL. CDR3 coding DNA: TGTGCCAGCAAATTGGGCCCAGCCTACGAGCAGTACCTC.